Below, 30 T cell receptor beta chains from the same sample are listed, as sequenced in a study of tumor-infiltrating lymphocytes in primary liver carcinoma. cDNA specific to TCR beta was made from around 470 ng of total RNA, with a constant-region primer employed for priming. Libraries covering TCR beta were generated through three nested multiplex PCR rounds (using a slightly modified ARM-PCR). A C-beta reverse primer and TRBV1-TRBV30 forward primers served in each of the first two PCR rounds, at ten to eleven cycles apiece. TCRdb re-derived calls from the multiplex PCR reads in MiXCR, one entry per CDR3 protein. The sample holds approximately 330,000 distinct CDR3 sequences, less than 70% seen once. The blood RNA (from unsorted whole blood) was obtained, and germline DNA was also extracted. Sequencing was done on a sample of peripheral blood. The source of these receptors is a man aged 40-49 years with primary liver carcinoma and hepatitis B virus infection.

V gene TRBV11-2 combines with J gene TRBJ1-2; possibly TRBD1 for D (5 bases). The CDR3 has 13 amino acids. V lost 11 bases and J lost 7, with 20 bases in between. Germline V gene data show CDR1 as SGHAT and CDR2 as FQNNGV. The CDR3 DNA sequence: TGTGCCGGTAGCTGGAGAGGGGAGAGTGGCTACACCTTC. Its translation is CAGSWRGESGYTF.

As to this clonotype: Possible read error: a much larger clone is one base away. The rearrangement joins TRBV5-5 to TRBJ1-2; D gene uncertain. CDR1 and CDR2 from the germline V gene are SGHKS and YYEKEE (reference sequence). This CDR3 contains 15 residues. CDR3 nucleotides: TGTGTCAGCACGGTGTCTTACACGGCAAGCTCTGGCTACACCTTC. It encodes CVSTVSYTASSGYTF.

The chain combines TRBV28 with TRBJ2-2; D is unresolved. Trimming removed 5 bases from V and 4 bases from J, with 11 bases in between. CDR1 is MDHEN and CDR2 is SYDVKM in the germline V gene. The CDR3 has 14 amino acids. The CDR3 DNA is TGTGCCAGCAGTAGGCGACTGGTCACCGGGGAGCTGTTTTTT. Amino acids: CASSRRLVTGELFF.

The chain links TRBV30 to TRBJ2-1; D might be TRBD1 (6 bases). This CDR3 comprises 14 residues. CDR1 is GTSNPN and CDR2 is SVGIG in the germline V gene (reference sequence). V shed 4 bases and J shed 7 bases, with 17 bases lying between them. The chain's CDR3 is CAWNTGSSGNEQFF. CDR3 sequence (DNA): TGTGCCTGGAATACAGGGTCCTCTGGGAATGAGCAGTTCTTC.

Note on this clonotype: An end of the junction differs from the germline gene, which may be a read error. The chain joins TRBV11-1 to TRBJ1-1, with D uncertain. The CDR3 sequence is 13 residues long. CDR1 and CDR2 (germline): SGHAT, FQDESV (reference sequence). CDR3 in DNA: TGTTCCAGCAGTCACGGGCGGAACACTGAAGCTTTCTTT. Protein product: CSSSHGRNTEAFF.

Note on this clonotype: This sequence may be a read error, since a much larger clone differs from it by one base. V usage is TRBV29-1 and J usage is TRBJ2-1, with D hard to call. The CDR3 loop spans 13 amino acids. Trimming took off 7 bases at V and 1 base at J, with 11 bases between the two ends. Germline V lookup: CDR1 SQVTM, CDR2 ANQGSEA. This CDR3 reads CSAEERSYNEQFF. As DNA, the CDR3 is TGCAGCGCCGAGGAGCGTTCCTACAATGAGCAGTTCTTC.

On this clonotype: A read error may be the cause here, since a much bigger clone is one base away. The chain joins TRBV6-5 to TRBJ1-2, with a possible D match to TRBD1 (5 bases). Germline V gene sequence: CDR1 MNHEY, CDR2 SVGAGI. The CDR3 consists of 13 residues. In nucleotides, the CDR3 is TGTGTCAGCAGTTACTCGGACATATATGGCTACACCTTC. This gives the protein CVSSYSDIYGYTF.

This chain connects TRBV30 to TRBJ1-6; TRBD1 might be the D (6 bases). This CDR3 region has 14 residues. Germline V CDR1 and CDR2: GTSNPN, SVGIG (reference sequence). Trimming removed 4 bases from V and 8 bases from J, with 15 bases in between. The CDR3: CAWKGELSDSPLHF. CDR3 in DNA: TGTGCCTGGAAGGGGGAACTATCCGATTCACCCCTCCACTTT.

About this clonotype: The junction departs from germline at one end; a sequencing error may be responsible. V and J are TRBV6-5 and TRBJ2-1; D is unclear. Germline CDR1 reads MNHEY; CDR2 reads SVGAGI. This CDR3 is built from 15 residues. The CDR3 here is CASSYVGSSYNEQFF. The CDR3 coding sequence is TGTGCCAGCAGTTACGTGGGAAGCTCCTACAACGAGCAGTTCTTC.

The V call is TRBV5-1, the J call TRBJ2-5; D is unresolved. The germline V and J ends were trimmed by 3 bases and 5 bases, with 14 bases remaining between them. The CDR3 is 14 amino acids. Germline V CDR1 and CDR2: SGHRS, YFSETQ. CDR3 nucleotides: TGCGCCAGCAGCTCCCCTGGCCTCACGGAGACCCAGTACTTC. It specifies CASSSPGLTETQYF. The full variable domain, rest sourced from reference TRBV5-1 and TRBJ2-5, is KAGVTQTPRYLIKTRGQQVTLSCSPISGHRSVSWYQQTPGQGLQFLFEYFSETQRNKGNFPGRFSGRQFSNSRSEMNVSTLELGDSALYLCASSSPGLTETQYFGPGTRLLVL.

By share, this clonotype ranks as medium-sized. This chain joins TRBV11-3 and TRBJ2-1, with a possible D match to TRBD2 (6 bases). Germline CDR1 SGHNT, CDR2 YENEEA. The CDR3 totals 13 residues. The V gene lost 5 bases and the J gene lost 9 bases, with 14 bases spanning the gap. The CDR3 protein is CASSVAGSGEQFF. CDR3 nucleotide sequence: TGTGCCAGCAGCGTCGCGGGGTCAGGTGAGCAGTTCTTC.

This clonotype has just a few counts. A much larger clonotype is one base distant, so this may be a read error. This chain connects TRBV29-1 to TRBJ2-5, with D hard to call. V dropped 4 bases and J dropped 4 bases, with 13 bases sitting between them. CDR1 and CDR2 (germline): SQVTM, ANQGSEA. There are 13 residues in the CDR3. CDR3 in amino acids: CSVGEAMGETQYF. The CDR3 DNA sequence: TGCAGCGTTGGCGAGGCAATGGGAGAGACCCAGTACTTC. Variable domain in full (rest from reference TRBV29-1 and TRBJ2-5): SAVISQKPSRDICQRGTSLTIQCQVDSQVTMMFWYRQQPGQSLTLIATANQGSEATYESGFVIDKFPISRPNLTFSTLTVSNMSPEDSSIYLCSVGEAMGETQYFGPGTRLLVL.

In its sample, this clonotype was seen a few times. This chain joins TRBV6-1 and TRBJ2-5, with D perhaps matching TRBD2 (6 bases). The CDR3 runs 15 residues. Trimming took off 1 base at V and 5 bases at J, with 14 bases between the two ends. The V gene's germline CDR1 is MNHNS and CDR2 SASEGT. CDR3 DNA: TGTGCCAGCAGTGAAGTCGGAGGGGCGCGCGAGACCCAGTACTTC. The encoded protein is CASSEVGGARETQYF.

This clonotype has just a few counts. V and J are TRBV5-5 and TRBJ1-2; D possibly corresponds to TRBD1 (6 bases). V was cut by 0 bases and J by 5 bases, with 14 bases left in between. This CDR3 comprises 15 residues. Germline V CDR1 and CDR2: SGHKS, YYEKEE (reference sequence). The CDR3: CASSLEEGVEYGYTF. CDR3 bases: TGTGCCAGCAGCTTGGAAGAGGGGGTGGAGTATGGCTACACCTTC. Full variable domain (missing parts from reference TRBV5-5 and TRBJ1-2): DAGVTQSPTHLIKTRGQQVTLRCSPISGHKSVSWYQQVLGQGPQFIFQYYEKEERGRGNFPDRFSARQFPNYSSELNVNALLLGDSALYLCASSLEEGVEYGYTFGSGTRLTVV.

This clonotype has only a few counts. This chain uses TRBV7-9 with TRBJ2-3, with 10 positions matching TRBD2. From germline, CDR1 is SEHNR and CDR2 FQNEAQ (reference sequence). V shed 7 bases and J 2 bases; nucleotides not matched to a gene: 9. The length of the CDR3 is 16 residues. In DNA form, the CDR3 reads TGTGCCAGCACCTGGGTAGCGGGAGGCAACACAGATACGCAGTATTTT. Encoded protein: CASTWVAGGNTDTQYF.

At least ten counts were recorded for this clonotype. The chain is built from TRBV5-1 and TRBJ2-7; no reliable D call. CDR1 is SGHRS and CDR2 is YFSETQ in the germline V gene. This CDR3 is built from 13 residues. V shed 0 bases and J shed 4 bases, with 8 bases lying between them. The CDR3 here is CASSLGGKYEQYF. CDR3 sequence (DNA): TGCGCCAGCAGCTTGGGCGGAAAATACGAGCAGTACTTC. Full variable domain (missing parts from reference TRBV5-1 and TRBJ2-7): KAGVTQTPRYLIKTRGQQVTLSCSPISGHRSVSWYQQTPGQGLQFLFEYFSETQRNKGNFPGRFSGRQFSNSRSEMNVSTLELGDSALYLCASSLGGKYEQYFGPGTRLTVT.

This clonotype appeared many times. The chain combines TRBV6-2 or TRBV6-3 with TRBJ2-3; 15 bases are shared with TRBD2. CDR1 and CDR2 (germline): MNHEY, SVGEGT. The V segment lost 4 bases and the J segment 4 bases; nucleotides outside the gene matches: 9. CDR3 length: 18 residues. The CDR3 spells CASSSQGLAGGRADTQYF. The DNA for the CDR3 is TGTGCCAGCAGTTCCCAGGGACTAGCGGGAGGACGGGCAGATACGCAGTATTTT.

Of note for this clonotype: Given a much more abundant clone one base away, this may be a read error. The V and J genes are TRBV4-1 and TRBJ2-5, with 7 bases fitting TRBD1. The CDR3 consists of 16 residues. V lost 8 bases and J lost 1; bases outside the gene matches: 13. CDR1 MGHRA and CDR2 YSYEKL come from the germline V gene. The CDR3 loop is CASETGTALVQETQYF. The CDR3 DNA follows: TGCGCCAGCGAGACCGGGACAGCGCTCGTCCAAGAGACCCAGTACTTC.

In its sample, this clonotype was seen a few times. The rearrangement joins TRBV24-1 to TRBJ2-1; 8 bases map to TRBD2. J was trimmed by 8 bases and V by 4 bases; bases with no gene match: 6. Germline V gene lookup returns CDR1 KGHDR and CDR2 SFDVKD. This CDR3 is built from 14 residues. The CDR3 DNA reads as TGTGCCACCAGTGAAAGCGGGAGCTTCCATGAGCAGTTCTTC. The encoded protein is CATSESGSFHEQFF.

Remarks on this clonotype: Because the CDR3 is missing its conserved closing phenylalanine or tryptophan, this is likely a read error. The chain has TRBV11-3 and TRBJ2-1; 8 nucleotides line up with TRBD1. Per the germline V gene, CDR1 is SGHNT and CDR2 is YENEEA. The CDR3 sequence is 14 residues long. The CDR3: CASSFGTGYNEQFL. The CDR3 DNA sequence: TGCGCCAGCAGCTTCGGGACAGGATACAATGAGCAGTTCCTC.

About this clonotype: Given a much more abundant clone one base away, this may be a read error. The CDR3 bases are TGCGCCAGCAACCAATACTCAAAGATCTACGAGCAGTACTTC. It specifies CASNQYSKIYEQYF. The rearrangement links TRBV4-1 to TRBJ2-7; D is unresolved. The CDR3 extends over 14 amino acids. Germline loops: CDR1 MGHRA, CDR2 YSYEKL.

As for this clonotype: One end of the junction is discordant with germline, which a read error may explain. The chain couples TRBV11-2 to TRBJ2-1; D remains ambiguous. The CDR3 loop spans 15 amino acids. Germline CDR1 is SGHAT and CDR2 is FQNNGV. The CDR3 nucleotides are TGTGCCAGCAGCTTAGTGGCGGACCTGTACAATGAGCGGTTCTTC. Protein sequence: CASSLVADLYNERFF.

Ten or more counts support this clonotype. The CDR3 sequence: CASRDGQGIYEQYF. The CDR3 nucleotides read TGTGCCAGCAGAGACGGACAGGGCATCTACGAGCAGTACTTC. The chain uses TRBV6-2 or TRBV6-3 and TRBJ2-7, with TRBD1 identical over 8 bases. The V and J ends lost 6 bases and 3 bases, in that order; junction bases with no gene match: 7. CDR1 is MNHEY and CDR2 is SVGEGT in the germline V gene. The CDR3 runs to 14 residues.

For this clonotype: One end of the junction varies from germline; a read error may be responsible. The V gene is TRBV29-1, the J gene TRBJ2-5; D is unclear. The CDR3 extends over 11 amino acids. Germline V gene sequence: CDR1 SQVTM, CDR2 ANQGSEA. As DNA, the CDR3 is TGCAGCGTTGACAGTGGTTCGACCCAATACTTC. Amino acid sequence: CSVDSGSTQYF. Together with reference TRBV29-1 and TRBJ2-5, the CDR3 gives the full variable domain: SAVISQKPSRDICQRGTSLTIQCQVDSQVTMMFWYRQQPGQSLTLIATANQGSEATYESGFVIDKFPISRPNLTFSTLTVSNMSPEDSSIYLCSVDSGSTQYFGPGTRLLVL.

The V call is TRBV11-2, the J call TRBJ2-2; the match to TRBD2 covers 13 bases. Looked up from germline, CDR1 is SGHAT and CDR2 is FQNNGV. The CDR3 is 17 amino acids. Written as DNA, the CDR3 is TGTGACAGTAGCTTACGACTAGCGGGAGGAGGGACCGGGGAGCTGTTTTTT. Protein sequence: CDSSLRLAGGGTGELFF.

Points on this clonotype: This likely comes from a read error, as the CDR3 has no conserved phenylalanine or tryptophan at its end. The chain employs TRBV11-2 and TRBJ2-5; D is ambiguous. The CDR3 extends over 13 amino acids. The germline CDR1 and CDR2 sequences are SGHAT and FQNNGV. CDR3 sequence (DNA): TGTGCCAGCTGCTTAGGCCAGGAAGAGACCCAGTACTCC. Translated: CASCLGQEETQYS.

Worth noting for this clonotype: A much more abundant neighbour one base away suggests this may be a read error. CDR3 DNA: TGCGCCAGCAGCCAAGATCTAGCGGGAGGGCCCGCAAAAGAGGCCCAGTACTTC. Translation gives CASSQDLAGGPAKEAQYF. The chain is built from TRBV4-1 and TRBJ2-5; the match to TRBD2 covers 12 bases. Per germline, CDR1 MGHRA and CDR2 YSYEKL. The CDR3 runs to 18 residues.

The chain has TRBV11-2 and TRBJ2-3; no definite D call. The CDR3 covers 12 residues. The germline V and J ends were trimmed by 0 bases and 12 bases, with 10 bases remaining between them. Germline CDR1 is SGHAT and CDR2 is FQNNGV. CDR3 sequence (DNA): TGTGCCAGCAGCTTAGATCGAGTTCCACAGTATTTT. This codes for CASSLDRVPQYF.

The chain links TRBV6-5 to TRBJ2-5, with 11 bases fitting TRBD2. The V gene's germline CDR1 is MNHEY and CDR2 SVGAGI. V gave up 8 bases and J gave up 2 bases; unmatched junction bases: 10. There are 16 residues in the CDR3. The DNA for the CDR3 is TGTGCCAGCGGGACTAGCGGAGAGCCGGCACAAGAGACCCAGTACTTC. Amino acids: CASGTSGEPAQETQYF.

This clonotype was recorded many times. This chain connects TRBV10-3 to TRBJ2-2; 9 bases agree with TRBD1. Germline V CDR1 and CDR2: ENHRY, SYGVKD. The ends lost 6 bases at V and 5 bases at J; junction bases unmatched: 7. The CDR3 extends over 15 amino acids. CDR3 sequence reads: CAIRNTGTGTGELFF. CDR3 nucleotide sequence: TGTGCCATCAGAAATACCGGGACAGGGACCGGGGAGCTGTTTTTT.